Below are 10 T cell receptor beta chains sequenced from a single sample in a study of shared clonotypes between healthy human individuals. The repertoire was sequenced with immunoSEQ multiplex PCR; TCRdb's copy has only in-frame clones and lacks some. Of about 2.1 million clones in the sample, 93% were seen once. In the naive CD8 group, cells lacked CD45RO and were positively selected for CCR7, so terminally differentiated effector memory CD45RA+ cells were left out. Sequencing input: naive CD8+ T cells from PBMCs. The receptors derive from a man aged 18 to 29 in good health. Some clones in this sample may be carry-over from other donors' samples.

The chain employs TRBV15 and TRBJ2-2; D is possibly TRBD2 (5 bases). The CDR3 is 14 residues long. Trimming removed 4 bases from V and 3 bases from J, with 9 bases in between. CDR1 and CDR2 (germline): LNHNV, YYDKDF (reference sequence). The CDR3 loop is CATSTRGYTGELFF. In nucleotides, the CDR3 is TGTGCCACCAGCACTCGGGGTTACACCGGGGAGCTGTTTTTT.

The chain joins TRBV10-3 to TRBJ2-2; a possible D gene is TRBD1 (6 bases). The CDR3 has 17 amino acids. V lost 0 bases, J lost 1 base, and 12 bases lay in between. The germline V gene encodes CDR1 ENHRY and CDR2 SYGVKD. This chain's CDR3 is CAISESRQDLNTGELFF. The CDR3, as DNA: TGTGCCATCAGTGAGTCTAGACAGGACTTGAACACCGGGGAGCTGTTTTTT.

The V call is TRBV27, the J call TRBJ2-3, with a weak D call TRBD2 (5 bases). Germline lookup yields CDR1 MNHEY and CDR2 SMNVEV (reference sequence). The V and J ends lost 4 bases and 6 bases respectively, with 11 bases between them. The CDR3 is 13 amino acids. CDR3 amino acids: CASSYGGSDTQYF. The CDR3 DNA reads TGTGCCAGCAGTTATGGCGGGTCGGATACGCAGTATTTT.

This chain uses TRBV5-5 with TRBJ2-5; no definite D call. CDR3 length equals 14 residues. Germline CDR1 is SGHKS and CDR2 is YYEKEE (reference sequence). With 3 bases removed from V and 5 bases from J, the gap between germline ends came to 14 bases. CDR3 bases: TGTGCCAGCAGCTCAGCCCGACGGGCCGAGACCCAGTACTTC. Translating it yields CASSSARRAETQYF.

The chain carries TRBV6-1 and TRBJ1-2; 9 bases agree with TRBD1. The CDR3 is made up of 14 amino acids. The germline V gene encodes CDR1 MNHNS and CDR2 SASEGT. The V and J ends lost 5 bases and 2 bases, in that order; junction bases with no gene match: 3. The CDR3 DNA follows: TGTGCCAGCAGTCCACAGGGGGCGAACTATGGCTACACCTTC. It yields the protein CASSPQGANYGYTF.

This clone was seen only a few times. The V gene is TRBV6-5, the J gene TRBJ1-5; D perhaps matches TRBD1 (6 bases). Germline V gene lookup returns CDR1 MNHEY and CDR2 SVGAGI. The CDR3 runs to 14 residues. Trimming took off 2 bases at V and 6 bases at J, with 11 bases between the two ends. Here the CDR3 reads CASSYAGGGQPQHF. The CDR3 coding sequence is TGTGCCAGCAGTTACGCCGGGGGCGGTCAGCCCCAGCATTTT.

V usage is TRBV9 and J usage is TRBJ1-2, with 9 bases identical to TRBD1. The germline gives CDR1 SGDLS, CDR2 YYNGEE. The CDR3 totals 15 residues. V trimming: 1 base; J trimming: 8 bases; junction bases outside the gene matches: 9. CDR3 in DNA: TGTGCCAGCAGCGTATCCGTACAGGGGGCGCCCGGCTACACCTTC. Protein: CASSVSVQGAPGYTF.

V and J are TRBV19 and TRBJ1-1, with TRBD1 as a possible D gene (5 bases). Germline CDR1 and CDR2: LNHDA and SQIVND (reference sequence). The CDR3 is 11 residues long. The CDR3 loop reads CATTGGTEAFF. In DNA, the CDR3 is TGTGCTACAACTGGGGGAACTGAAGCTTTCTTT.

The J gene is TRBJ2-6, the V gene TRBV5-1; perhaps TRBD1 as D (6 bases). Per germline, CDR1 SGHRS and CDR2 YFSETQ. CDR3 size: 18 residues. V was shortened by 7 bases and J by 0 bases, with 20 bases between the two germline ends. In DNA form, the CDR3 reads TGCGCCAGCGGCCCGCCAGGGGAACTGAGCTCTGGGGCCAACGTCCTGACTTTC. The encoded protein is CASGPPGELSSGANVLTF. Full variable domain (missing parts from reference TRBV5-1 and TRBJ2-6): KAGVTQTPRYLIKTRGQQVTLSCSPISGHRSVSWYQQTPGQGLQFLFEYFSETQRNKGNFPGRFSGRQFSNSRSEMNVSTLELGDSALYLCASGPPGELSSGANVLTFGAGSRLTVL.

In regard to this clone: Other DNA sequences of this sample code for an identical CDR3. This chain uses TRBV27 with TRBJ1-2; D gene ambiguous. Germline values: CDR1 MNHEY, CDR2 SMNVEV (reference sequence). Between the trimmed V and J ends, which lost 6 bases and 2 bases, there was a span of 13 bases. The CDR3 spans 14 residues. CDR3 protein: CASSPRGTNYGYTF. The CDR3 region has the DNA TGTGCCAGCAGCCCTCGGGGAACCAACTATGGCTACACCTTC.